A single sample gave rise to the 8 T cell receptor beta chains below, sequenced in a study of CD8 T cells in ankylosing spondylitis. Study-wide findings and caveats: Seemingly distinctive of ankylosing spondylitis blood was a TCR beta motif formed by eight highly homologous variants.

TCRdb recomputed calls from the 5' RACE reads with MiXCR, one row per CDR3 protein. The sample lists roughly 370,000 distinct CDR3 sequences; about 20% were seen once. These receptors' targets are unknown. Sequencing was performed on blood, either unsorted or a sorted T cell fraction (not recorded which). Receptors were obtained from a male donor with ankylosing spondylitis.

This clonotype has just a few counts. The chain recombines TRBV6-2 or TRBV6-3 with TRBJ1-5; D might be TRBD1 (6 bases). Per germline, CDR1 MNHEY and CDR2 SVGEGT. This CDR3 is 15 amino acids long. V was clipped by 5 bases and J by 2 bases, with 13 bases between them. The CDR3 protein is CASSQQGLGNQPQHF. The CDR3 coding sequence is TGTGCCAGCAGTCAACAGGGCCTGGGCAATCAGCCCCAGCATTTT.

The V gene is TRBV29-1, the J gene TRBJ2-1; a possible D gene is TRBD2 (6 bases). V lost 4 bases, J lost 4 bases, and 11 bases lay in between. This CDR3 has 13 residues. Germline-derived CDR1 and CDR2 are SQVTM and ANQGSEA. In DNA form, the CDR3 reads TGCAGCGTTGCGGGGGAGGAATACAATGAGCAGTTCTTC. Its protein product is CSVAGEEYNEQFF.

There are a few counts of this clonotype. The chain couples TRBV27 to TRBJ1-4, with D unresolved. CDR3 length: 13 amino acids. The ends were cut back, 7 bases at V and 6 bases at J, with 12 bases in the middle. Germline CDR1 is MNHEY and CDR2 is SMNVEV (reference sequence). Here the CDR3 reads CASTSRRDEKLFF. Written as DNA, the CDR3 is TGTGCCAGCACCTCTCGACGAGATGAAAAACTGTTTTTT.

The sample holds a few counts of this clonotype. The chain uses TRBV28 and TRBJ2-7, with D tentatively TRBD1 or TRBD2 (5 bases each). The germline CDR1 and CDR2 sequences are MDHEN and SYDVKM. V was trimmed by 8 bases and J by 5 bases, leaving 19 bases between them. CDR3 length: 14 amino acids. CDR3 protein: CASGAALGPDEQYF. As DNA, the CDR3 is TGTGCCAGCGGGGCGGCCCTGGGACCCGACGAGCAGTACTTC.

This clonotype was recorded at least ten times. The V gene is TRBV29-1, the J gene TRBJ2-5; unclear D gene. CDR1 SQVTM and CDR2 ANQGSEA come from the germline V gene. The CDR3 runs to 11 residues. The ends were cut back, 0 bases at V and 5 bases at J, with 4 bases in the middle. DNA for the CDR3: TGCAGCGTTGAAGATTCCGAGACCCAGTACTTC. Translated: CSVEDSETQYF. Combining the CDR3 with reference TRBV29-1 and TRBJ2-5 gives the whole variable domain SAVISQKPSRDICQRGTSLTIQCQVDSQVTMMFWYRQQPGQSLTLIATANQGSEATYESGFVIDKFPISRPNLTFSTLTVSNMSPEDSSIYLCSVEDSETQYFGPGTRLLVL.

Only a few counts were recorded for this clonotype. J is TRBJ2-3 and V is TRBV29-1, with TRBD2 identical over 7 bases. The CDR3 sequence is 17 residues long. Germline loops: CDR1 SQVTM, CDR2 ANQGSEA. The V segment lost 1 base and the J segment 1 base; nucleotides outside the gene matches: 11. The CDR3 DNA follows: TGCAGCGTTGAAGGTGGGGACGGCGCGGGGGGCACAGATACGCAGTATTTT. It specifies CSVEGGDGAGGTDTQYF.

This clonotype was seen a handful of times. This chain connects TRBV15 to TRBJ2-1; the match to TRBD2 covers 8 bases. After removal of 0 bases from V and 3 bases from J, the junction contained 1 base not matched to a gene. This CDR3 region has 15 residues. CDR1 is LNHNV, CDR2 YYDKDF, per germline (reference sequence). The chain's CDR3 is CATSRETSVYNEQFF. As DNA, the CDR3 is TGTGCCACCAGCAGAGAGACTAGCGTCTACAATGAGCAGTTCTTC.

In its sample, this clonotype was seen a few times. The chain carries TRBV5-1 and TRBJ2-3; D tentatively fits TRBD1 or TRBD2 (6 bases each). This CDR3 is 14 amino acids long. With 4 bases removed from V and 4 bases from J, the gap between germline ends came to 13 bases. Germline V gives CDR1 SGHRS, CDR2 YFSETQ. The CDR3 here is CASSPGAQADTQYF. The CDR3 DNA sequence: TGCGCCAGCAGCCCGGGGGCGCAGGCAGATACGCAGTATTTT.